The 27 T cell receptor beta chains in this list originate from one sample, sequenced in a study of multiple sclerosis patients with progressive multifocal leukoencephalopathy. Specified time point: before natalizumab initiation. TCRdb keeps only in-frame clones here, not all; method: immunoSEQ multiplex PCR. This sample yields under 40,000 clones, of which around nine tenths are seen a single time; approximately 1.5% belongs to the top ten. The specimen was PBMCs. The receptors were sampled from a human donor with multiple sclerosis.

As concerns this clone: The sample carries other DNA sequences with the same CDR3. The rearrangement uses TRBV18 and TRBJ1-3; D possibly corresponds to TRBD1 (5 bases). Germline lookup yields CDR1 KGHSH and CDR2 LQKENI. The CDR3 has 13 amino acids. Trimming removed 2 bases from V and 4 bases from J, with 6 bases in between. As DNA, the CDR3 is TGTGCCAGCTCACCAGGGGCGGGAAACACCATATATTTT. Its translation: CASSPGAGNTIYF.

The V call is TRBV6-5, the J call TRBJ1-1; a possible D gene is TRBD1 (6 bases). Trimming pared 1 base from V and 4 bases from J, leaving 10 bases between. The CDR3 spans 14 residues. Germline V gene lookup returns CDR1 MNHEY and CDR2 SVGAGI. CDR3 amino acids: CASSYLGAPTEAFF. CDR3 sequence (DNA): TGTGCCAGCAGTTACTTGGGGGCGCCCACTGAAGCTTTCTTT.

The V and J genes are TRBV19 and TRBJ2-7, with TRBD1 matching over 9 bases. The V gene end was trimmed by 3 bases and the J gene end by 6 bases; junction bases not matched to a gene: 6. The germline V gene has CDR1 LNHDA and CDR2 SQIVND (reference sequence). The CDR3 runs to 14 residues. The CDR3 protein is CASSMDRGHFEQYF. The CDR3 DNA sequence: TGTGCCAGTAGTATGGACAGGGGCCACTTCGAGCAGTACTTC.

This sequence joins TRBV25-1 and TRBJ2-1; 7 bases are a match to TRBD2. The CDR3 spans 17 residues. V was pared by 5 bases and J by 0 bases, with 10 bases of the junction left unmatched. Germline lookup yields CDR1 MGHDK and CDR2 SYGVNS. CDR3 bases: TGTGCCAGCAGTCACCCAGGTGGCGGGAGCTCCTACAATGAGCAGTTCTTC. It translates to CASSHPGGGSSYNEQFF.

The chain combines TRBV18 with TRBJ2-7, with D possibly TRBD2 on 6 matching bases. This CDR3 is built from 14 residues. Per the germline V gene, CDR1 is KGHSH and CDR2 is LQKENI. V was cut by 2 bases and J by 5 bases, with 13 bases left in between. The CDR3 sequence is CASSPNARRDEQYF. The CDR3 DNA is TGTGCCAGCTCACCAAATGCTAGGAGGGACGAGCAGTACTTC.

The gene calls are TRBV6-4 and TRBJ2-3; D remains ambiguous. There are 15 residues in the CDR3. The germline V and J ends were trimmed by 0 bases and 0 bases, with 7 bases remaining between them. The germline CDR1 and CDR2 sequences are MRHNA and SNTAGT. Here the CDR3 reads CASSDSMASTDTQYF. CDR3 in DNA: TGTGCCAGCAGTGACTCGATGGCTAGCACAGATACGCAGTATTTT.

This CDR3 is CASSPRLALSTDTQYF. CDR3 nucleotides: TGTGCCAGCTCACCCCGACTAGCGCTTAGCACAGATACGCAGTATTTT. The chain is built from TRBV18 and TRBJ2-3, with 8 bases fitting TRBD2. The CDR3 contains 16 residues. V gave up 3 bases and J gave up 0 bases; unmatched junction bases: 5. Germline V gene sequence: CDR1 KGHSH, CDR2 LQKENI.

This clone has just one count. This chain uses TRBV18 with TRBJ2-7, with unresolved D. The germline V gene encodes CDR1 KGHSH and CDR2 LQKENI. The CDR3 is 14 residues long. V was shortened by 6 bases and J by 0 bases, with 12 bases between the two germline ends. CDR3 sequence reads: CASSQARNSYEQYF. For the CDR3, the DNA is TGTGCCAGCTCCCAGGCCAGGAACTCCTACGAGCAGTACTTC.

The V gene is TRBV4-1, the J gene TRBJ1-1; D gene ambiguous. The CDR3 is made up of 14 amino acids. Trimming removed 4 bases at V and 1 base at J, with 10 bases between. Germline-derived CDR1 and CDR2 are MGHRA and YSYEKL. CDR3 nucleotide sequence: TGCGCCAGCAGCCCGAAGATAGAGAACACTGAAGCTTTCTTT. It yields the protein CASSPKIENTEAFF.

The J gene is TRBJ1-2, the V gene TRBV5-6, with a possible D match to TRBD1 (6 bases). The CDR3 sequence is 15 residues long. CDR1 SGHDT and CDR2 YYEEEE come from the germline V gene. Trimming removed 6 bases at V and 4 bases at J, with 19 bases between. CDR3 in DNA: TGTGCCAGCACCCCGGGGGGCAGAGGAAGCTATGGCTACACCTTC. Encoded protein: CASTPGGRGSYGYTF. Looking up the rest from reference TRBV5-6 and TRBJ1-2 gives the full variable domain: DAGVTQSPTHLIKTRGQQVTLRCSPKSGHDTVSWYQQALGQGPQFIFQYYEEEERQRGNFPDRFSGHQFPNYSSELNVNALLLGDSALYLCASTPGGRGSYGYTFGSGTRLTVV.

This clone was seen a few times. This chain joins TRBV27 and TRBJ2-7, with 8 bases identical to TRBD2. CDR3 length: 14 amino acids. Germline V gene data show CDR1 as MNHEY and CDR2 as SMNVEV (reference sequence). The junction had 11 bases not matched to a gene; V was cut back by 7 bases and J by 6 bases. The DNA of the CDR3 is TGTGCCAGCAATTCACGGGGGGGGGCGGGCGAGCAGTACTTC. It is translated as CASNSRGGAGEQYF.

The chain carries TRBV2 and TRBJ2-7; D uncertain. The germline gives CDR1 SNHLY, CDR2 FYNNEI. Trimming cost V 10 bases and J 6 bases, with 13 bases left between them. CDR3 length: 11 residues. The CDR3 protein is CATQSGAEQYF. The CDR3, as DNA: TGTGCCACCCAAAGTGGCGCCGAGCAGTACTTC.

The V call is TRBV4-3, the J call TRBJ2-1; 10 nucleotides agree with TRBD1. V dropped 5 bases and J dropped 9; count of bases not matched to a gene: 7. Germline V gene sequence: CDR1 LGHNA, CDR2 YSLEER. This CDR3 spans 14 amino acids. The CDR3 DNA sequence: TGCGCCAGCAGCTCGGGACAGGGGTCTGGTGAGCAGTTCTTC. Amino acids: CASSSGQGSGEQFF.

The V call is TRBV5-1, the J call TRBJ2-5; TRBD2 matches at 10 bases. This CDR3 has 17 residues. V dropped 4 bases and J dropped 5; count of bases not matched to a gene: 14. Germline V gene sequence: CDR1 SGHRS, CDR2 YFSETQ. The CDR3 loop reads CASSSNLAGAQLETQYF. In DNA form, the CDR3 reads TGCGCCAGCAGCAGCAACCTAGCGGGGGCCCAATTGGAGACCCAGTACTTC.

This chain connects TRBV6-6 to TRBJ1-3; 7 bases are shared with TRBD1. In germline, CDR1 is MNHNY, CDR2 SVGAGI (reference sequence). This CDR3 comprises 16 residues. The J segment lost 3 bases and the V segment lost 2 bases, leaving 7 bases of the junction unmatched. The CDR3 reads CASSYPTGVFGNTIYF. The CDR3, as DNA: TGTGCCAGCAGTTACCCTACAGGGGTATTTGGAAACACCATATATTTT.

J is TRBJ2-7 and V is TRBV5-1; D is perhaps TRBD1 (5 bases). V was cut by 0 bases and J by 6 bases, with 10 bases left in between. CDR1 and CDR2 (germline): SGHRS, YFSETQ. The length of the CDR3 is 13 residues. CDR3 amino acids: CASSLGTRAEQYF. CDR3 in DNA: TGCGCCAGCAGCTTGGGAACCAGGGCCGAGCAGTACTTC.

The chain uses TRBV5-6 and TRBJ1-1; no clear D gene. Germline V lookup: CDR1 SGHDT, CDR2 YYEEEE. The V gene lost 4 bases and the J gene lost 8 bases, with 15 bases spanning the gap. This CDR3 has 13 amino acids. The DNA of the CDR3 is TGTGCCAGCAGCCGCGGACTGTCCAGGGAAGCTTTCTTT. It translates to CASSRGLSREAFF. Together with reference TRBV5-6 and TRBJ1-1, the CDR3 gives the full variable domain: DAGVTQSPTHLIKTRGQQVTLRCSPKSGHDTVSWYQQALGQGPQFIFQYYEEEERQRGNFPDRFSGHQFPNYSSELNVNALLLGDSALYLCASSRGLSREAFFGQGTRLTVV.

V and J are TRBV9 and TRBJ2-1; perhaps TRBD2 as D (6 bases). The CDR3 runs 16 residues. Germline V lookup: CDR1 SGDLS, CDR2 YYNGEE. V lost 2 bases and J lost 3, with 15 bases in between. The CDR3 sequence is CASSVTIAEIYNEQFF. In DNA, the CDR3 is TGTGCCAGCAGCGTTACGATAGCGGAAATCTACAATGAGCAGTTCTTC.

The chain has TRBV7-9 and TRBJ2-6, with D possibly matching TRBD1 (6 bases). CDR1 is SEHNR, CDR2 FQNEAQ, per germline (reference sequence). Trimming pared 4 bases from V and 0 bases from J, leaving 16 bases between. This CDR3 contains 18 residues. The DNA for the CDR3 is TGTGCCAGCAGCTCTGACAGGCCCCGAGACTCTGGGGCCAACGTCCTGACTTTC. This codes for CASSSDRPRDSGANVLTF.

This sequence joins TRBV4-3 and TRBJ2-1; D remains ambiguous. Between the trimmed V and J ends, which lost 5 bases and 0 bases, there was a span of 8 bases. The CDR3 totals 14 residues. CDR1 LGHNA and CDR2 YSLEER come from the germline V gene. The DNA of the CDR3 is TGCGCCAGCAGCGTGGTGGGCTCCTACAATGAGCAGTTCTTC. It translates to CASSVVGSYNEQFF.

The CDR3 reads CAWKGIGTEAFF. CDR3 in DNA: TGTGCCTGGAAAGGAATCGGGACTGAAGCTTTCTTT. V usage is TRBV30 and J usage is TRBJ1-1, with D unresolved. CDR1 is GTSNPN, CDR2 SVGIG, per germline (reference sequence). This CDR3 has 12 residues. Trimming cost V 4 bases and J 5 bases, with 11 bases left between them.

The chain joins TRBV4-1 to TRBJ2-3; TRBD2 agrees at 13 bases. The germline gives CDR1 MGHRA, CDR2 YSYEKL. After removal of 4 bases from V and 6 bases from J, the junction contained 7 bases not matched to a gene. This CDR3 spans 16 amino acids. The CDR3 DNA sequence: TGCGCCAGCAGCCCCCGGACTAGCGGGAGTGATGATACGCAGTATTTT. The encoded protein is CASSPRTSGSDDTQYF.

The rearrangement uses TRBV5-5 and TRBJ1-2, with a weak D call TRBD1 (5 bases). Germline lookup yields CDR1 SGHKS and CDR2 YYEKEE (reference sequence). The CDR3 covers 13 residues. V dropped 1 base and J dropped 7 bases, with 11 bases sitting between them. The CDR3 here is CASSLQVTGGYTF. In DNA form, the CDR3 reads TGTGCCAGCAGCTTGCAGGTTACAGGTGGCTACACCTTC.

The rearrangement links TRBV19 to TRBJ1-1; 9 positions agree with TRBD1. The CDR3 loop spans 14 amino acids. Germline V lookup: CDR1 LNHDA, CDR2 SQIVND (reference sequence). J was trimmed by 10 bases and V by 1 base; bases with no gene match: 7. The CDR3 loop reads CASSIAGTGTGAFF. CDR3 nucleotides: TGTGCCAGTAGTATAGCTGGGACAGGGACGGGAGCTTTCTTT.

This chain joins TRBV7-2 and TRBJ2-1; 7 bases align to TRBD2. Germline values: CDR1 SGHTA, CDR2 FQGNSA. Germline trimming cut 5 bases from V and 0 bases from J; bases unmatched to any gene: 13. This CDR3 region has 18 residues. In nucleotides, the CDR3 is TGTGCCAGCAGCACGCCCCGGACTAGTCGGAGCTCCTACAATGAGCAGTTCTTC. Translated: CASSTPRTSRSSYNEQFF.

The rearrangement joins TRBV7-9 to TRBJ2-2, with 10 bases matching TRBD2. The junction had 4 bases not matched to a gene; V was cut back by 5 bases and J by 1 base. The CDR3 is 16 residues long. Per germline, CDR1 SEHNR and CDR2 FQNEAQ (reference sequence). The CDR3: CASSRIAGGNTGELFF. CDR3 bases: TGTGCCAGCAGCCGTATAGCGGGAGGGAACACCGGGGAGCTGTTTTTT.

The rearrangement uses TRBV18 and TRBJ2-7; 8 positions match TRBD1. Trimming at V came to 5 bases and at J to 4 bases, leaving 4 bases not matched to a gene. Germline V lookup: CDR1 KGHSH, CDR2 LQKENI. The CDR3 sequence is 13 residues long. The DNA for the CDR3 is TGTGCCAGCTCAACTAGGACAGGGTACGAGCAGTACTTC. It yields the protein CASSTRTGYEQYF.